This T cell receptor (beta chain) was captured by sequencing in a study of T-cell memory formation after mild COVID-19. CDR1 SGHTA and CDR2 FQGNSA come from the germline V gene. The V end lost 0 bases, the J end lost 8 bases, and 16 bases lay between the germline ends. This CDR3 is built from 16 residues. Constant-segment primers served in 5'RACE that generated TCR alpha and TCR beta cDNA libraries bearing sample barcodes and UMIs. MiXCR was run by TCRdb on the 5' RACE reads, yielding one entry per CDR3 protein. The top ten hold roughly 25% of the sample, which has 300,000 or so distinct CDR3 sequences, roughly 16% seen once.

The chain recombines TRBV7-2 with TRBJ1-4, with D hard to call. The receptor was derived from a man aged 18 to 29 who had mild COVID-19 (a few samples of this study predate the infection). Cell type and time point are not known. Sequenced input: PBMCs or a T cell subset sorted from them (not recorded which). The DNA for the CDR3 is TGTGCCAGCAGCTTAGCGTCGGGATCGGGCCAAGAAAAACTGTTTTTT. Translation: CASSLASGSGQEKLFF.